This is a list of T cell receptor beta chains from one sample in a study of monozygotic twins with inflammatory bowel disease. TCRdb reanalyzed the 5' RACE reads, giving one entry per CDR3 protein sequence and no DNA. In total, the table holds roughly 200,000 distinct CDR3 sequences. The specimen sequenced was blood. These receptors all stem from a human donor with ulcerative colitis or Crohn's disease, or a healthy co-twin of an affected twin (not recorded which). CDR3s include the opening cysteine and the closing phenylalanine or tryptophan.

cdr3_aa,v_call,j_call
CASSLGQPSTDTQYF,TRBV27,TRBJ2-3
CASSLSTGRDQPQHF,TRBV5-1,TRBJ1-5
CASSPLTSQSDAEFF,TRBV5-1,TRBJ2-1
CASSFDANYGYTF,TRBV12-3/TRBV12-4,TRBJ1-2
CASSLNTRSFAGELFF,TRBV7-7,TRBJ2-2
CSVDETSGYNEQFF,TRBV29-1,TRBJ2-1
CASSLLSDGPYEQYF,TRBV5-6,TRBJ2-7
CASSPVLTGELFF,TRBV18,TRBJ2-2
CASSQSSGNTIYF,TRBV7-3,TRBJ1-3
CSISSGVGETQYF,TRBV29-1,TRBJ2-5
CASSLRDYNEQFF,TRBV7-3,TRBJ2-1
CASSSWDRNYEQYF,TRBV5-6,TRBJ2-7
CASSQVGGAYNEQFF,TRBV3-1,TRBJ2-1
CASSKGPIIQETQYF,TRBV5-5,TRBJ2-5
CASSEGGTVQETQYF,TRBV10-2,TRBJ2-5
CASSPLENTEAFF,TRBV5-1,TRBJ1-1
CASSTLQGDGYTF,TRBV19,TRBJ1-2
CASSGSSEAFF,TRBV4-1,TRBJ1-1
CASSLGFPYGNTGELFF,TRBV13,TRBJ2-2
CASTGQDYNEQFF,TRBV5-1,TRBJ2-1
CASSTYTGGTKNIQYF,TRBV27,TRBJ2-4
CASSVATGGTETQYF,TRBV3-1,TRBJ2-5
CAVAAGREATEAFF,TRBV2,TRBJ1-1
CATRTTENTEAFF,TRBV24-1,TRBJ1-1
CASSPGDQETQYF,TRBV7-6,TRBJ2-5
CSASLAETQYF,TRBV20-1,TRBJ2-5
CAIGTGGGTEAFF,TRBV10-3,TRBJ1-1
CASSETVNTGELFF,TRBV10-2,TRBJ2-2
CASRNSGANVLTF,TRBV6-5,TRBJ2-6
CASSFRLSNQPQHF,TRBV27,TRBJ1-5
CASSFSEFTEAFF,TRBV11-2,TRBJ1-1
CASILSVSGANVLIF,TRBV2,TRBJ2-6
CASSLGGGGGYTDTQYF,TRBV7-2,TRBJ2-3
CASSFGRNYGYTF,TRBV12-3/TRBV12-4,TRBJ1-2
CASSYGTGGVGNIQYF,TRBV12-3/TRBV12-4,TRBJ2-4